The clone carrying this T cell receptor beta chain came up once. V was clipped by 1 base and J by 4 bases, with 11 bases between them. The CDR3 length is 15 residues. CDR1 and CDR2 from the germline V gene are LGHDT and YNNKEL (reference sequence). The data stem from a study of blood T cell repertoires in COVID-19. Method: immunoSEQ multiplex PCR; TCRdb's copy keeps in-frame clones and lacks some. The table has about 200,000 clones, about 76% seen once; the top ten hold about 6.5%. Seattle researchers signed up patients amid active infection and tracked them longitudinally. What was sequenced was peripheral blood. This chain joins TRBV3-1 (or the pseudogene TRBV3-2) and TRBJ2-1; D unclear. The clonotype comes from a middle-aged woman with COVID-19, enrolled during active disease. The CDR3: CASSQVGHVYNEQFF. As DNA, the CDR3 is TGTGCCAGCAGCCAAGTCGGTCACGTGTACAATGAGCAGTTCTTC.